These T cell receptor beta chains were read from a single sample in a study of blood T cell repertoires in COVID-19. Libraries were prepared by immunoSEQ multiplex PCR; TCRdb keeps only in-frame clonotypes and omits some of them. This table has approximately 53,000 clones, 80% to 90% appearing once. The sample consisted of peripheral blood. The receptors come from a human donor in a cohort sampled during active COVID-19. CDR3s include the opening cysteine and the closing phenylalanine or tryptophan. Each record gives: V gene, clone size, D gene, J gene, CDR3 length, CDR3 protein, CDR3 DNA. A D gene is named only where the DNA matches it firmly. The size field is filled for only some rows; it gives once, few, many or a size class.

TRBV5-1	few	TRBD1	TRBJ2-7	14	CASRPDRGAYEQYF	TGCGCCAGCAGGCCCGACAGGGGGGCCTACGAGCAGTACTTC
TRBV9	NA	NA	TRBJ1-2	15	CASSVGEGHLYGYTF	TGTGCCAGCAGCGTAGGGGAGGGACACCTTTATGGCTACACCTTC
TRBV7-9	NA	TRBD1	TRBJ2-7	16	CASSFLGQGAFSEQYF	TGTGCCAGCAGCTTCTTAGGACAGGGGGCTTTTTCCGAGCAGTACTTC
TRBV5-4	NA	NA	TRBJ1-1	17	CASSLGRGLDRDTEAFF	TGTGCCAGCAGCTTGGGTAGGGGGTTGGATAGGGACACTGAAGCTTTCTTT
TRBV23-1	NA	NA	TRBJ2-7	16	CASSQSAGLRFYEQYF	TGCGCCAGCAGTCAATCGGCAGGGTTAAGGTTCTACGAGCAGTACTTC
TRBV24-1	NA	NA	TRBJ2-3	13	CATGHGSVYTQYF	TGTGCCACAGGACACGGGAGCGTATACACGCAGTATTTT
TRBV9	few	TRBD1	TRBJ1-3	14	CASSVKGARNTIYF	TGTGCCAGCAGCGTAAAGGGGGCGCGAAACACCATATATTTT
TRBV10-2	NA	TRBD2	TRBJ2-2	15	CASSGTGGNTGELFF	TGCGCCAGCAGTGGGACGGGGGGTAACACCGGGGAGCTGTTTTTT
TRBV28	NA	NA	TRBJ1-6	15	CASSWAQVSLGSLHF	TGTGCCAGCAGTTGGGCACAGGTTTCCCTCGGTTCCCTCCACTTT
TRBV28	once	NA	TRBJ2-7	16	CASSLEQGPFGYEQYF	TGTGCCAGCAGTTTAGAACAGGGACCATTCGGGTACGAGCAGTACTTC
TRBV9	NA	NA	TRBJ1-2	12	CASSTDIYGYTF	TGTGCCAGCAGCACGGACATCTATGGCTACACCTTC
TRBV4-2	few	TRBD2	TRBJ2-7	16	CASRPGTSAYSYEQYF	TGTGCCAGCAGGCCCGGGACTAGCGCATACTCCTACGAGCAGTACTTC
TRBV27	NA	NA	TRBJ1-2	12	CASSLSGRPYTF	TGTGCCAGCAGTTTATCTGGCAGGCCCTACACCTTC
TRBV9	NA	NA	TRBJ2-7	12	CASSAARGEQYF	TGTGCCAGCAGCGCTGCCAGGGGCGAGCAGTACTTC
TRBV30	NA	NA	TRBJ2-3	12	CAWGTIGDTQYF	TGTGCCTGGGGAACTATCGGGGATACGCAGTATTTT
TRBV2	NA	TRBD1	TRBJ1-2	13	CASSEQGATGYTF	TGTGCCAGCAGTGAACAGGGGGCGACGGGCTACACCTTC
TRBV5-1	NA	TRBD1	TRBJ2-3	15	CASSLEQGETDTQYF	TGCGCCAGCAGCTTGGAGCAGGGGGAGACAGATACGCAGTATTTT